One sample yielded the 11 T cell receptor beta chains listed below, sequenced in a study of blood T cell repertoires in COVID-19. Method: immunoSEQ multiplex PCR; TCRdb's copy keeps in-frame clones and lacks some. The profile shows 120,000 to 150,000 clones, over 80% of them singletons. The sequenced sample consisted of peripheral blood. The receptors shown here come from a woman aged 45-60 years with acute or convalescent COVID-19.

This rearrangement joins TRBV19 to TRBJ1-5; 9 bases line up with TRBD1. This CDR3 contains 16 residues. Germline V CDR1 and CDR2: LNHDA, SQIVND (reference sequence). Trimming cost V 6 bases and J 0 bases; bases outside gene matches: 6. The CDR3 DNA sequence: TGTGCCAGTAGCTCGGACAGGGGCTTTAGCAATCAGCCCCAGCATTTT. Its protein is CASSSDRGFSNQPQHF.

The chain carries TRBV19 and TRBJ2-7, with a tentative D call TRBD1 (5 bases). CDR3 length: 12 residues. In germline, CDR1 is LNHDA, CDR2 SQIVND (reference sequence). The germline V and J ends were trimmed by 2 bases and 6 bases, with 8 bases remaining between them. The CDR3 nucleotides read TGTGCCAGTAGTATAACAGGATCCGAGCAGTACTTC. It codes for CASSITGSEQYF.

The V and J genes are TRBV11-3 and TRBJ2-3; D is ambiguous. Trimming removed 2 bases at V and 5 bases at J, with 5 bases between. This CDR3 has 12 amino acids. Germline assignment: CDR1 SGHNT and CDR2 YENEEA. CDR3 residues: CASSLTEDTQYF. In DNA form, the CDR3 reads TGTGCCAGCAGCTTAACTGAAGATACGCAGTATTTT.

The J gene is TRBJ2-3, the V gene TRBV10-3, with TRBD2 matching 8 bases. The ends lost 6 bases at V and 2 bases at J; junction bases unmatched: 10. The CDR3 runs to 16 residues. The germline gives CDR1 ENHRY, CDR2 SYGVKD. CDR3: CAISPGLVTNTDTQYF. In DNA, the CDR3 is TGTGCCATCAGCCCGGGACTAGTAACTAACACAGATACGCAGTATTTT.

The chain employs TRBV9 and TRBJ2-1; maybe TRBD2 (5 bases). Germline CDR1 is SGDLS and CDR2 is YYNGEE. The CDR3 is 14 amino acids. Deletions cut 4 bases from V and 5 bases from J, with 13 bases between. CDR3 coding DNA: TGTGCCAGCAGCCAAAGGACTGACAACAATGAGCAGTTCTTC. This codes for CASSQRTDNNEQFF.

The V call is TRBV5-1, the J call TRBJ1-1, with D perhaps matching TRBD1 (5 bases). Trimming cost V 2 bases and J 2 bases, with 7 bases left between them. The CDR3 totals 13 residues. Germline V CDR1 and CDR2: SGHRS, YFSETQ. The chain's CDR3 is CASSLGANTEAFF. The CDR3 DNA sequence: TGCGCCAGCAGCTTAGGGGCTAACACTGAAGCTTTCTTT.

The chain carries TRBV5-1 and TRBJ2-6; TRBD1 agrees at 12 bases. Losses at the gene ends were 2 bases for V and 2 bases for J; bases not matched to a gene: 5. This CDR3 comprises 18 residues. Germline V lookup: CDR1 SGHRS, CDR2 YFSETQ. The CDR3 is CASSLLGDRGPGANVLTF. For the CDR3, the DNA is TGCGCCAGCAGCTTATTAGGGGACAGGGGGCCTGGGGCCAACGTCCTGACTTTC. The whole variable domain, remainder taken from reference TRBV5-1 and TRBJ2-6, is KAGVTQTPRYLIKTRGQQVTLSCSPISGHRSVSWYQQTPGQGLQFLFEYFSETQRNKGNFPGRFSGRQFSNSRSEMNVSTLELGDSALYLCASSLLGDRGPGANVLTFGAGSRLTVL.

The chain recombines TRBV19 with TRBJ2-5; 10 nucleotides line up with TRBD2. Germline-derived CDR1 and CDR2 are LNHDA and SQIVND (reference sequence). After removal of 4 bases from V and 5 bases from J, the junction contained 13 bases not matched to a gene. The CDR3 runs to 17 residues. CDR3 protein: CASSNHAAGGPGETQYF. CDR3 DNA: TGTGCCAGTAGTAACCACGCAGCGGGAGGGCCCGGGGAGACCCAGTACTTC.

The CDR3 sequence is CASSLGFKQGLAKNIQYF. DNA of the CDR3: TGCGCCAGCAGCTTGGGATTCAAACAGGGTCTAGCCAAAAACATTCAGTACTTC. V gene TRBV5-1 combines with J gene TRBJ2-4; D may be TRBD1 (6 bases). The length of the CDR3 is 18 residues. Between the trimmed V and J ends, which lost 0 bases and 0 bases, there was a span of 16 bases. CDR1 is SGHRS, CDR2 YFSETQ, per germline. Based on the CDR3 plus reference TRBV5-1 and TRBJ2-4, the full variable domain is KAGVTQTPRYLIKTRGQQVTLSCSPISGHRSVSWYQQTPGQGLQFLFEYFSETQRNKGNFPGRFSGRQFSNSRSEMNVSTLELGDSALYLCASSLGFKQGLAKNIQYFGAGTRLSVL.

CDR3 region: CASSLTGGSDGANVLTF. CDR3 nucleotide sequence: TGTGCCAGCAGCTTGACAGGGGGCTCGGACGGGGCCAACGTCCTGACTTTC. The rearrangement joins TRBV7-2 to TRBJ2-6; TRBD1 matches 10 bases. There are 17 residues in the CDR3. CDR1 is SGHTA and CDR2 is FQGNSA in the germline V gene. The junction had 6 bases not matched to a gene; V was cut back by 3 bases and J by 4 bases.

This clone occurred once. The rearrangement uses TRBV9 and TRBJ1-5; D gene ambiguous. V was cut by 0 bases and J by 5 bases, with 9 bases left in between. In germline, CDR1 is SGDLS, CDR2 YYNGEE. This CDR3 contains 14 residues. CDR3: CASSVDAQDQPQHF. DNA for the CDR3: TGTGCCAGCAGCGTAGATGCGCAGGATCAGCCCCAGCATTTT.